This T cell receptor (beta chain) was sequenced during a study of blood T cell repertoires in COVID-19. In the study overall: Researchers got acute and convalescent COVID-19 samples from the United States, Italy and Spain. Sources were T cells, B-cell-depleted T cells, or PBMCs; the material itself was cDNA or gDNA.

Authors' methods: By means of reference gene primer amplification, nucleated cell counts were estimated. The table came from immunoSEQ multiplex PCR; TCRdb's copy has only in-frame clones and leaves some out. That table furnishes V, J and clone size, whereas the DNA furnished D and trimming. Among approximately 400,000 clones, approximately 77% were seen once, and the ten largest hold under 1.2%. Material: peripheral blood. This receptor was identified in a human donor with acute or convalescent COVID-19. The donor label of this sample is uncertain.

In nucleotides, the CDR3 is TGTGCCAGTAGCAAACAAGAATTCTATGGCTACACCTTC. Protein product: CASSKQEFYGYTF. The V call is TRBV19, the J call TRBJ1-2; D uncertain. The CDR3 consists of 13 residues. V dropped 6 bases and J dropped 4 bases, with 12 bases sitting between them. Germline V gene data show CDR1 as LNHDA and CDR2 as SQIVND (reference sequence). The variable domain in full, completed from reference TRBV19 and TRBJ1-2, reads DGGITQSPKYLFRKEGQNVTLSCEQNLNHDAMYWYRQDPGQGLRLIYYSQIVNDFQKGDIAEGYSVSREKKESFPLTVTSAQKNPTAFYLCASSKQEFYGYTFGSGTRLTVV.